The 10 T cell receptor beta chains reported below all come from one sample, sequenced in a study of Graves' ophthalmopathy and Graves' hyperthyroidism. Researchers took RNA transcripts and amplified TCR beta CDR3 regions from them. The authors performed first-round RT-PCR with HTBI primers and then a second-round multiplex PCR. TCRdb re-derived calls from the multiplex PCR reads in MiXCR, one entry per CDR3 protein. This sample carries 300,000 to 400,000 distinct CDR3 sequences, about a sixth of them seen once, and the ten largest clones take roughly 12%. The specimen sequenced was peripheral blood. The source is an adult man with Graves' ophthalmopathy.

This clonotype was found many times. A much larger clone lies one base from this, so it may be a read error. In DNA form, the CDR3 reads TGTGCCACCAGTGACAGTATCAAATACGAGCAGTGCTTC. It yields the protein CATSDSIKYEQCF. V gene TRBV24-1 combines with J gene TRBJ2-7; D unresolved. Germline V lookup: CDR1 KGHDR, CDR2 SFDVKD. This CDR3 has 13 amino acids.

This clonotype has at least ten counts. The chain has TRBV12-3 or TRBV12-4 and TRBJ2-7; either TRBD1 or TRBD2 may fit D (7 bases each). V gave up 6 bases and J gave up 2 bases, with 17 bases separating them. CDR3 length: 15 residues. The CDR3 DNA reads TGTGCCAGCAGCCCCACAGGGGAGGGGACCTACGAGCAGTACTTC. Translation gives CASSPTGEGTYEQYF.

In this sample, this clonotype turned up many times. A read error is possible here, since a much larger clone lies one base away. CDR3 amino acids: CASSDTGLNTEAFF. CDR3 nucleotides: TGTGCCAGCAGTGACACAGGCCTGAACACTGAAGCTTTCTTT. V gene TRBV25-1 combines with J gene TRBJ1-1; maybe TRBD1 (5 bases). From germline, CDR1 is MGHDK and CDR2 SYGVNS. V shed 3 bases and J shed 0 bases, with 8 bases lying between them. The CDR3 length is 14 residues.

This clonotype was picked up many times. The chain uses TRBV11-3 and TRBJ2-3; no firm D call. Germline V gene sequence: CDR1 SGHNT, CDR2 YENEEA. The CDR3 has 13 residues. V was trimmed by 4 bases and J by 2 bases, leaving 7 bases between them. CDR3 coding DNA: TGTGCCAGCAGCTCCCCCTACACAGATACGCAGTATTTT. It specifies CASSSPYTDTQYF. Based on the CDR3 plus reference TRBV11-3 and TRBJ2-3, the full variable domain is EAGVVQSPRYKIIEKKQPVAFWCNPISGHNTLYWYLQNLGQGPELLIRYENEEAVDDSQLPKDRFSAERLKGVDSTLKIQPAELGDSAVYLCASSSPYTDTQYFGPGTRLTVL.

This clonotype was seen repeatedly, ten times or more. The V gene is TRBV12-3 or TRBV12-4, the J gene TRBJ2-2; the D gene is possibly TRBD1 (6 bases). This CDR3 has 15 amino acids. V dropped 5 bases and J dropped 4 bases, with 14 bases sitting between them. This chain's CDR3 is CASSIRGLGTGELFF. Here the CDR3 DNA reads TGTGCCAGCAGTATAAGGGGGTTGGGCACCGGGGAGCTGTTTTTT.

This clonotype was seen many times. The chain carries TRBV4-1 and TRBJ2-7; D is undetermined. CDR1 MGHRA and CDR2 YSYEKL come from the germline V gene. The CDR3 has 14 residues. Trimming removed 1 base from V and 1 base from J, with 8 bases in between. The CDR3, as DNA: TGCGCCAGCAGCCAAGTTGGCAGGTCCTACGAGCAGTACTTC. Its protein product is CASSQVGRSYEQYF.

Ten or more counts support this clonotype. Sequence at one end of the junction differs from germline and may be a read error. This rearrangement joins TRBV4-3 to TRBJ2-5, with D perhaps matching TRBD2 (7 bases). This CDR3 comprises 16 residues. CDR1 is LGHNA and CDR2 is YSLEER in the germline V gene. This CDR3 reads CASSYQAGGGQKTQYF. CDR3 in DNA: TGCGCCAGCAGCTATCAGGCAGGCGGGGGCCAAAAGACCCAGTACTTC.

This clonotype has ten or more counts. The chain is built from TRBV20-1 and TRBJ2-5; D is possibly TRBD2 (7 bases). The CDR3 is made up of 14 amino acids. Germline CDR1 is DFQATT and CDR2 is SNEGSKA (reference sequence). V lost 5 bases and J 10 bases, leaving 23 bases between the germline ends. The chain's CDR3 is CSAVRGGGGPIQYF. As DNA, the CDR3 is TGCAGTGCTGTACGCGGAGGGGGGGGCCCAATCCAGTACTTC.

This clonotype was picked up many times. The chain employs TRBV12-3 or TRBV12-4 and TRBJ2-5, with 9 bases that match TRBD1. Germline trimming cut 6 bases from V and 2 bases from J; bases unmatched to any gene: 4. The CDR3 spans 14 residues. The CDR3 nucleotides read TGTGCCAGCAGAACCGGGACAGGGCAAGAGACCCAGTACTTC. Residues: CASRTGTGQETQYF.

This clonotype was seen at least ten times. CDR3 coding DNA: TGCAGTGCTAGGGACTCAGGGGGCGGTAATTCACCCCTCCACTTT. It encodes CSARDSGGGNSPLHF. This chain connects TRBV20-1 to TRBJ1-6, with 8 bases identical to TRBD1. V lost 3 bases, J lost 6 bases, and 7 bases stayed unmatched. This CDR3 comprises 15 residues. Germline V gene data show CDR1 as DFQATT and CDR2 as SNEGSKA (reference sequence).